This paragraph covers one T cell receptor beta chain sequence. Its matching antigen is unknown. At the DNA level, this CDR3 is encoded by other sequences in the same sample as well. This sample was included in a study of T cells in women clearing cervical HPV infection. Overall study findings and caveats: Cases and controls were distinguished at AUC just under 0.85 by richness and V genes.

Genomic DNA, averaging about 1,200 ng per sample, yielded TCR beta CDR3 via immunoSEQ. Sequenced by immunoSEQ multiplex PCR; TCRdb stores in-frame clones only, minus some. The specimen's table records more than 20,000 clones. Source material: blood buffy coat. The clonotype originates from a woman aged 18-69 years with a cervical HPV16 infection that either progressed to CIN3+ or cleared (not recorded which).

The part of the CDR3 DNA that was read is TGTGCCAGCAGCTTAACCAGCTACGAG. Translated: CASSLTSYE. The complete CDR3 protein is CASSLTSYEQYF. V is TRBV7-9 and J is TRBJ2-7, with D hard to call. Read coverage stops 3 residues before the CDR3 terminus; the germline J gene supplies the remainder. The CDR3 extends over 12 amino acids. The V gene's germline CDR1 is SEHNR and CDR2 FQNEAQ (reference sequence). V lost 2 bases and J 3 bases, leaving 5 bases between the germline ends.